Listed here are 20 T cell receptor beta chains from one sample, sequenced in a study of T cell changes during pregnancy in multiple sclerosis. The data were produced by immunoSEQ multiplex PCR, yet TCRdb's version contains in-frame clones alone and is incomplete. In the table there are around 110,000 clones, roughly nine tenths of which are singletons. The input for sequencing was peripheral blood, taken before pregnancy. The receptors were gathered from a female donor with multiple sclerosis, enrolled in a pregnancy study.

A single count supports this clone. J is TRBJ1-1 and V is TRBV18, with TRBD1 matching 9 bases. The V gene's germline CDR1 is KGHSH and CDR2 LQKENI. With V trimmed by 2 bases and J by 4 bases, 8 bases remained unmatched. CDR3 length equals 16 residues. CDR3 bases: TGTGCCAGCTCACCAGGACAGGGGAGGATAACCACTGAAGCTTTCTTT. It is translated as CASSPGQGRITTEAFF.

The V call is TRBV7-3, the J call TRBJ2-1; the match to TRBD2 covers 9 bases. The CDR3 has 15 residues. The germline V gene encodes CDR1 SGHTA and CDR2 FQGTGA. V shed 1 base, J shed 7 bases, and the junction held 5 bases outside the gene matches. The chain's CDR3 is CASSLIVAGENEQFF. Written as DNA, the CDR3 is TGTGCCAGCAGCTTAATCGTAGCGGGGGAAAATGAGCAGTTCTTC.

V is TRBV6-6 and J is TRBJ2-1; TRBD2 matches at 9 bases. The ends lost 6 bases at V and 9 bases at J; junction bases unmatched: 15. Germline values: CDR1 MNHNY, CDR2 SVGAGI (reference sequence). This CDR3 region has 16 residues. CDR3 loop: CASRLLAGGRSGEQFF. CDR3 bases: TGTGCCAGCAGACTCCTGGCGGGGGGGCGCAGTGGTGAGCAGTTCTTC.

The chain has TRBV28 and TRBJ2-7; a weak D match, TRBD2 (6 bases). This CDR3 spans 13 amino acids. Germline V gene data show CDR1 as MDHEN and CDR2 as SYDVKM. Trimming removed 10 bases at V and 3 bases at J, with 16 bases between. CDR3 coding DNA: TGTGCCACGACCCCAGGACTAAACTACGAGCAGTACTTC. It codes for CATTPGLNYEQYF.

The gene calls are TRBV7-2 and TRBJ2-1, with TRBD2 identical over 15 bases. J gave up 3 bases and V 4 bases, and 7 bases lay outside the gene matches. This CDR3 is 18 amino acids long. Germline V CDR1 and CDR2: SGHTA, FQGNSA. The CDR3 reads CASSSKRTSGRVYNEQFF. CDR3 nucleotide sequence: TGTGCCAGCAGCTCCAAACGGACTAGCGGGAGGGTCTACAATGAGCAGTTCTTC.

This clone was seen a few times. This chain connects TRBV19 to TRBJ2-1; 8 bases line up with TRBD2. CDR3 size: 14 residues. Germline lookup yields CDR1 LNHDA and CDR2 SQIVND (reference sequence). The ends lost 6 bases at V and 4 bases at J; junction bases unmatched: 5. The CDR3 region is CASSLAGFYNEQFF. For the CDR3, the DNA is TGTGCCAGTAGCCTAGCGGGCTTTTACAATGAGCAGTTCTTC.

V gene TRBV2 combines with J gene TRBJ2-7; D is ambiguous. Germline assignment: CDR1 SNHLY and CDR2 FYNNEI. CDR3 length: 14 residues. Trimming removed 6 bases at V and 0 bases at J, with 12 bases between. The CDR3 sequence: CASRLRPSSYEQYF. CDR3 coding DNA: TGTGCCAGCAGGCTGAGGCCAAGCTCCTACGAGCAGTACTTC.

This chain links TRBV7-2 with TRBJ2-3; tentatively, D is TRBD2 (6 bases). V shed 2 bases and J shed 2 bases, with 17 bases lying between them. The CDR3 loop spans 17 amino acids. The germline V gene has CDR1 SGHTA and CDR2 FQGNSA. CDR3 loop: CASSLRRRRESTDTQYF. In DNA form, the CDR3 reads TGTGCCAGCAGCTTAAGACGTCGGCGGGAATCCACAGATACGCAGTATTTT.

The V call is TRBV19, the J call TRBJ1-1; the D gene is possibly TRBD1 (5 bases). Germline-derived CDR1 and CDR2 are LNHDA and SQIVND (reference sequence). CDR3 length: 13 residues. The V end lost 5 bases, the J end lost 7 bases, and 14 bases lay between the germline ends. The CDR3: CASSPDSTLEAFF. For the CDR3, the DNA is TGTGCCAGTAGTCCAGACAGCACTCTTGAAGCTTTCTTT.

Of note for this clone: This same CDR3 is encoded by further DNA sequences in the sample. The V and J genes are TRBV6-4 and TRBJ2-2; D unresolved. Germline loops: CDR1 MRHNA, CDR2 SNTAGT. Trimming stripped 2 bases from V and 4 bases from J, with 5 bases between. CDR3 length: 13 residues. CDR3 sequence: CASSDSATGELFF. CDR3 in DNA: TGTGCCAGCAGTGACAGCGCCACCGGGGAGCTGTTTTTT.

J is TRBJ2-3 and V is TRBV7-2; 8 bases map to TRBD2. CDR1 is SGHTA, CDR2 FQGNSA, per germline. This CDR3 is built from 15 residues. Losses at the gene ends were 4 bases for V and 6 bases for J; bases not matched to a gene: 9. The CDR3 reads CASSYSGVEVDTQYF. In nucleotides, the CDR3 is TGTGCCAGCAGCTATAGCGGGGTGGAGGTTGATACGCAGTATTTT.

V and J are TRBV11-2 and TRBJ1-2; D perhaps matches TRBD1 (5 bases). Germline CDR1 SGHAT, CDR2 FQNNGV. With 5 bases removed from V and 1 base from J, the gap between germline ends came to 11 bases. This CDR3 spans 14 amino acids. The CDR3 sequence: CASSMTEINYGYTF. The DNA of the CDR3 is TGTGCCAGCAGCATGACAGAAATTAACTATGGCTACACCTTC.

Points on this clone: The junction departs from the called germline gene at one end, perhaps through a read error. V is TRBV5-1 and J is TRBJ1-1; 11 bases map to TRBD1. This CDR3 is built from 15 residues. Germline lookup yields CDR1 SGHRS and CDR2 YFSETQ. CDR3 in amino acids: CASSLAGDRGGEAFF. For the CDR3, the DNA is TGTGCCAGCAGCTTGGCCGGGGACAGGGGGGGTGAAGCTTTCTTT.

The rearrangement joins TRBV29-1 to TRBJ1-2; TRBD1 matches 7 bases. Looked up from germline, CDR1 is SQVTM and CDR2 is ANQGSEA. The CDR3 is 13 amino acids. After removal of 4 bases from V and 4 bases from J, the junction contained 6 bases not matched to a gene. The CDR3 region is CSVATGLGYGYTF. In DNA form, the CDR3 reads TGCAGCGTTGCGACAGGGCTGGGCTATGGCTACACCTTC.

The gene calls are TRBV5-6 and TRBJ2-2; 7 bases match TRBD1. The CDR3 is 15 amino acids. J gave up 3 bases and V 2 bases, and 4 bases lay outside the gene matches. Per the germline V gene, CDR1 is SGHDT and CDR2 is YYEEEE. The CDR3 here is CASSLLDRYTGELFF. The CDR3 nucleotides read TGTGCCAGCAGCTTATTGGACAGGTACACCGGGGAGCTGTTTTTT. Looking up the rest from reference TRBV5-6 and TRBJ2-2 gives the full variable domain: DAGVTQSPTHLIKTRGQQVTLRCSPKSGHDTVSWYQQALGQGPQFIFQYYEEEERQRGNFPDRFSGHQFPNYSSELNVNALLLGDSALYLCASSLLDRYTGELFFGEGSRLTVL.

This chain joins TRBV7-8 and TRBJ2-7; TRBD1 agrees at 8 bases. This CDR3 has 14 amino acids. V dropped 5 bases and J dropped 4; count of bases not matched to a gene: 7. Germline loops: CDR1 SGHVS, CDR2 FQNEAQ. CDR3 bases: TGTGCCAGCAGCCACGGACAGGGTATATACGAGCAGTACTTC. This translates into CASSHGQGIYEQYF. The full variable domain, with the rest looked up from reference TRBV7-8 and TRBJ2-7, is GAGVSQSPRYKVAKRGQDVALRCDPISGHVSLFWYQQALGQGPEFLTYFQNEAQLDKSGLPSDRFFAERPEGSVSTLKIQRTQQEDSAVYLCASSHGQGIYEQYFGPGTRLTVT.

This clone was seen only a few times. The rearrangement links TRBV28 to TRBJ1-6; D is unclear. The length of the CDR3 is 11 residues. Between the trimmed V and J ends, which lost 2 bases and 14 bases, there was a span of 7 bases. Germline assignment: CDR1 MDHEN and CDR2 SYDVKM. Here the CDR3 reads CASSLMETLHF. CDR3 nucleotides: TGTGCCAGCAGTTTAATGGAGACCCTCCACTTT.

The V and J genes are TRBV18 and TRBJ2-3; 7 nucleotides match TRBD1. Trimming cost V 6 bases and J 2 bases; bases outside gene matches: 11. The CDR3 is made up of 16 amino acids. CDR1 and CDR2 from the germline V gene are KGHSH and LQKENI. The CDR3 DNA is TGTGCCAGCTCCCGTACGCCGGGACAGAACACAGATACGCAGTATTTT. Encoded protein: CASSRTPGQNTDTQYF. The entire variable domain, with the rest obtained from reference TRBV18 and TRBJ2-3, is as follows: NAGVMQNPRHLVRRRGQEARLRCSPMKGHSHVYWYRQLPEEGLKFMVYLQKENIIDESGMPKERFSAEFPKEGPSILRIQQVVRGDSAAYFCASSRTPGQNTDTQYFGPGTRLTVL.

V is TRBV10-3 and J is TRBJ1-2; maybe TRBD1 (5 bases). The length of the CDR3 is 12 residues. Trimming removed 10 bases from V and 7 bases from J, with 16 bases in between. CDR1 and CDR2 (germline): ENHRY, SYGVKD. The CDR3 nucleotides are TGTGCCACCAGCGGGGGAATGGGTGGCTACACCTTC. Protein product: CATSGGMGGYTF.

The genes are TRBV7-3 and TRBJ2-3; D possibly corresponds to TRBD2 (5 bases). The CDR3 loop spans 13 amino acids. Germline CDR1 SGHTA, CDR2 FQGTGA. V gave up 5 bases and J gave up 4 bases, with 10 bases separating them. The CDR3 nucleotides read TGTGCCAGCAGCCTTCTAGCATCAGATACGCAGTATTTT. Its translation: CASSLLASDTQYF.